Listed below are T cell receptor beta chains from one sample, sequenced in a study of T cell responses to AZD1222 COVID-19 vaccine. The method was immunoSEQ multiplex PCR; TCRdb's version includes in-frame clones alone and lacks a portion of them. In the table there are about 120,000 clones, roughly 90% of which are singletons. The input for sequencing was peripheral blood, taken on day 0 of AZD1222 vaccination. The receptor set was obtained from an adult in good health. The CDR3 runs from the conserved cysteine through the conserved F or W. The D gene is left open where the match is weak. The size field is filled for only some rows; it gives once, few, many or a size class.

J gene,clone size,V gene,D gene,CDR3 DNA,CDR3 protein
TRBJ1-1,once,TRBV30,.,TGTGCCTGGAGTGTTTCGGTCCGCACTGAAGCTTTCTTT,CAWSVSVRTEAFF
TRBJ2-7,.,TRBV28,TRBD1,TGTGCCAGCAGACGACAGGGGGCGATATCCTACGAGCAGTACTTC,CASRRQGAISYEQYF
TRBJ2-1,.,TRBV19,TRBD1,TGTGCCAGTTCTGGGACAGGGGCGGGTGAGCAGTTCTTC,CASSGTGAGEQFF
TRBJ1-2,.,TRBV30,.,TGTGCCTGGAGTGCGACGGTTTTCTATGGCTACACCTTC,CAWSATVFYGYTF
TRBJ1-5,.,TRBV30,.,TGTGCCTGGAGTGTACGAGGCGATCAGCCCCAGCATTTT,CAWSVRGDQPQHF
TRBJ2-3,.,TRBV11-2,.,TGTGCCAGCAGCTTAGCACGGGGAAAGGGGGATACGCAGTATTTT,CASSLARGKGDTQYF
TRBJ1-2,.,TRBV5-6,TRBD1,TGTGCCAGCAGCTTGGGACAGGGACTTTATGGCTACACCTTC,CASSLGQGLYGYTF
TRBJ2-1,.,TRBV6-5,TRBD2,TGTGCCAGCAGTTGGGGACTAGCGGGGGTTGGGTTCTTC,CASSWGLAGVGFF
TRBJ2-4,.,TRBV27,.,TGTGCCAGCAGTTTGATTGGGCTGGGCCCTAGGGCTAACATTCAGTACTTC,CASSLIGLGPRANIQYF
TRBJ2-7,.,TRBV28,TRBD2,TGTGCCAGCAGTCCCCGGACTAGCGGGAGCTACGAGCAGTACTTC,CASSPRTSGSYEQYF
TRBJ2-3,.,TRBV7-9,TRBD2,TGTGCCAGCAGCTGGGGGACTAGCGCAGATACGCAGTATTTT,CASSWGTSADTQYF
TRBJ2-3,.,TRBV6-5,.,TGTGCCAGCGGCTCGACTTCTCGGAGGGATACGCAGTATTTT,CASGSTSRRDTQYF
TRBJ1-2,.,TRBV2,.,TGTGCCAGCGCGACAGTTGCTAACTATGGCTACACCTTC,CASATVANYGYTF
TRBJ1-6,.,TRBV7-9,.,TGTGCCAGCAGCTTCGCAGGGCTACGTTCACCCCTCCACTTT,CASSFAGLRSPLHF
TRBJ1-1,.,TRBV5-5,.,TGTGCCAGCAGCCCCCCCGCGGCCCTGAACACTGAAGCTTTCTTT,CASSPPAALNTEAFF
TRBJ1-2,.,TRBV28,TRBD1,TGTGCCAGCAGTTTGGCCGGACAGGGGGCATTAGCTAACTATGGCTACACCTTC,CASSLAGQGALANYGYTF
TRBJ1-1,.,TRBV2,.,TGTGCCAGCACTCGACAGTCCATGAACACTGAAGCTTTCTTT,CASTRQSMNTEAFF
TRBJ2-6,.,TRBV28,.,TGTGCCAGCAGTTTATCGGCCAACGTCCTGACTTTC,CASSLSANVLTF
TRBJ1-6,.,TRBV30,.,TGTGCCTGGAGTGTACTCTGGGTCAATAATTCACCCCTCCACTTT,CAWSVLWVNNSPLHF
TRBJ1-2,.,TRBV3-1/TRBV3-2,.,TGTGCCAGCAGCCACAGGCAGGGAGGGGGCTACACCTTC,CASSHRQGGGYTF
TRBJ2-1,.,TRBV29-1,TRBD1,TGCAGCGTTGAAGGGACAGGGAAGGGTTCCTACAATGAGCAGTTCTTC,CSVEGTGKGSYNEQFF
TRBJ2-7,.,TRBV27,.,TGTGCCAGCAGTTTATCGGGGAGCAACTCCTACGAGCAGTACTTC,CASSLSGSNSYEQYF
TRBJ2-3,.,TRBV5-4,TRBD2,TGTGCCAGCAGCCCTCCGGGACTAGCGGCTAGCACAGATACGCAGTATTTT,CASSPPGLAASTDTQYF
TRBJ1-2,.,TRBV20-1,.,TGCAGTGCTAGTAAGACCGCCTTCAACTATGGCTACACCTTC,CSASKTAFNYGYTF
TRBJ1-5,.,TRBV6-5,.,TGTGCCAGCAGCCGACGACAAAACAATCAGCCCCAGCATTTT,CASSRRQNNQPQHF
TRBJ1-4,.,TRBV5-1,.,TGCGCCAGCAGCGAAGGGGTTACTAATGAAAAACTGTTTTTT,CASSEGVTNEKLFF
TRBJ2-1,.,TRBV4-2,TRBD2,TGTGCCAGCAGCCCAGCGGGAGGACGCGGCAATGAGCAGTTCTTC,CASSPAGGRGNEQFF